This T cell receptor beta chain appears in the sequencing data of a study of cytomegalovirus exposure and HLA in healthy donors. Trimming left V 6 bases short and J 6 bases short, with 20 bases between. CDR3 size: 15 residues. Per the germline V gene, CDR1 is MNHNS and CDR2 is SASEGT. This clone appeared a few times. The PCR contained 60 Vbeta and 13 Jbeta primers. Generated by immunoSEQ multiplex PCR, the TCRdb table keeps only in-frame clones and is missing some. The table shows tens of thousands of clones, with approximately 70% occurring only once. This TCR was recovered from a male donor in good health and CMV-seropositive. This chain uses TRBV6-1 with TRBJ1-2; D perhaps matches TRBD1 (5 bases). Sequencing was carried out using PBMCs. The CDR3 sequence: CASSQGFGYNDGYTF. The CDR3 DNA reads as TGTGCCAGCAGCCAGGGATTCGGCTATAATGATGGCTACACCTTC.